This T cell receptor (beta chain) was sequenced in a study of blood T cell repertoires in COVID-19. Repertoires were generated with immunoSEQ multiplex PCR, while TCRdb's copy carries only in-frame clones and drops some. Counted here are over 75,000 clones, approximately 80% occurring once; the ten biggest clones make up 16%. There are 13 residues in the CDR3. The trim removed 10 bases at V and 7 bases at J, leaving 8 bases unmatched. Germline CDR1 reads ENHRY; CDR2 reads SYGVKD. The chain uses TRBV10-3 and TRBJ1-4; 8 bases align to TRBD1. The sequence was collected from a human donor in a cohort sampled during active COVID-19. The sample consisted of peripheral blood. CDR3: CATKDRVTEKLFF. The CDR3 nucleotides are TGTGCCACCAAGGACAGGGTTACTGAAAAACTGTTTTTT.